The 19 T cell receptor beta chains below all came from one sample that was sequenced in a study of T cell responses to AZD1222 COVID-19 vaccine. The protocol was immunoSEQ multiplex PCR, while the TCRdb copy is restricted to in-frame clones and leaves out a portion. The top ten hold approximately 1.5% of the sample, which has roughly 150,000 clones, around 92% seen once. The material sequenced was peripheral blood, taken on day 0 of AZD1222 vaccination. All receptors derive from an adult in good health.

This sequence joins TRBV4-2 and TRBJ1-2, with 9 bases that match TRBD1. J lost 2 bases, V lost 1 base, and 8 bases had no gene match. The CDR3 covers 17 residues. CDR1 and CDR2 from the germline V gene are LGHNA and YNFKEQ. The CDR3 region has the DNA TGTGCCAGCAGCCAAGGTTTCGGGACAGGGAGCAACTATGGCTACACCTTC. Its protein product is CASSQGFGTGSNYGYTF.

The rearrangement uses TRBV19 and TRBJ1-2, with D uncertain. The germline V and J ends were trimmed by 6 bases and 3 bases, with 14 bases remaining between them. The germline V gene encodes CDR1 LNHDA and CDR2 SQIVND (reference sequence). The CDR3 runs 14 residues. The CDR3: CASSPARGDYGYTF. The CDR3 DNA reads TGTGCCAGTAGCCCGGCCCGGGGTGACTATGGCTACACCTTC.

The chain links TRBV7-8 to TRBJ1-1, with D uncertain. The V end was cut by 3 bases, the J end by 3 bases, with 26 bases between. The germline CDR1 and CDR2 sequences are SGHVS and FQNEAQ. The CDR3 totals 19 residues. The CDR3 coding sequence is TGTGCCAGCAGCTTGGTCCAGATCCTCTCCAATCGGGAAGACACTGAAGCTTTCTTT. Its translation: CASSLVQILSNREDTEAFF.

The chain carries TRBV7-2 and TRBJ1-3; the D is unclear. The CDR3 loop spans 13 amino acids. Trimming left V 2 bases short and J 6 bases short, with 8 bases between. Germline CDR1 SGHTA, CDR2 FQGNSA. For the CDR3, the DNA is TGTGCCAGCAGCTTACCCCTTCTAAACACCATATATTTT. It yields the protein CASSLPLLNTIYF.

CDR3 sequence: CASTPPSGLTDEQFF. The CDR3 DNA sequence: TGTGCCAGCACCCCCCCCTCGGGGCTTACGGATGAGCAGTTCTTC. The chain is built from TRBV28 and TRBJ2-1; possibly TRBD1 or TRBD2 for D (5 bases each). The CDR3 is 15 amino acids. Trimming cost V 7 bases and J 8 bases, with 21 bases left between them. CDR1 MDHEN and CDR2 SYDVKM come from the germline V gene. Combining the CDR3 with reference TRBV28 and TRBJ2-1 gives the whole variable domain DVKVTQSSRYLVKRTGEKVFLECVQDMDHENMFWYRQDPGLGLRLIYFSYDVKMKEKGDIPEGYSVSREKKERFSLILESASTNQTSMYLCASTPPSGLTDEQFFGPGTRLTVL.

In this sample, this clone turned up once. This chain connects TRBV6-1 to TRBJ1-2; the match to TRBD1 covers 10 bases. This CDR3 is 15 amino acids long. With V trimmed by 7 bases and J by 5 bases, 10 bases remained unmatched. Germline CDR1 is MNHNS and CDR2 is SASEGT. CDR3 region: CASTSGTGVRYGYTF. CDR3 DNA sequence: TGTGCCAGCACGTCCGGGACAGGGGTCAGATATGGCTACACCTTC.

This rearrangement joins TRBV7-8 to TRBJ1-5; D is unclear. The CDR3 runs to 13 residues. Deletions cut 5 bases from V and 4 bases from J, with 9 bases between. CDR1 SGHVS and CDR2 FQNEAQ come from the germline V gene. The CDR3 nucleotides are TGTGCCAGCAGCGGGAGGGAGAATCAGCCCCAGCATTTT. Translated: CASSGRENQPQHF. The complete variable domain, with remaining parts taken from reference TRBV7-8 and TRBJ1-5, reads GAGVSQSPRYKVAKRGQDVALRCDPISGHVSLFWYQQALGQGPEFLTYFQNEAQLDKSGLPSDRFFAERPEGSVSTLKIQRTQQEDSAVYLCASSGRENQPQHFGDGTRLSIL.

The rearrangement uses TRBV5-1 and TRBJ2-3; D may correspond to TRBD1 or TRBD2 (6 bases each). Germline V gene sequence: CDR1 SGHRS, CDR2 YFSETQ. CDR3 length: 16 amino acids. V gave up 4 bases and J gave up 3 bases, with 18 bases separating them. CDR3 sequence reads: CASSPSEGGVTDTQYF. CDR3 sequence (DNA): TGCGCCAGCAGCCCCTCAGAGGGGGGTGTTACAGATACGCAGTATTTT.

This CDR3 is CASSQDLGGAMGGYTF. The CDR3 nucleotides are TGTGCCAGCAGCCAAGATCTGGGAGGGGCAATGGGTGGCTACACCTTC. The V call is TRBV3-1 (or the pseudogene TRBV3-2), the J call TRBJ1-2; TRBD1 is a possible D gene (5 bases). The germline CDR1 and CDR2 sequences are LGHDT and YNNKEL (reference sequence). The CDR3 spans 16 residues. V lost 0 bases to trimming and J lost 7 bases, with 18 bases between them.

The chain couples TRBV12-3 or TRBV12-4 to TRBJ1-2; possible D gene TRBD1, 6 bases. V shed 2 bases and J shed 7 bases, with 11 bases lying between them. CDR3 length equals 13 residues. The CDR3 nucleotides read TGTGCCAGCAGTTTAAAGGGGGGAGGTGGCTACACCTTC. Amino acid sequence: CASSLKGGGGYTF.

The chain is built from TRBV7-9 and TRBJ2-7; a weak D match, TRBD2 (6 bases). There are 12 residues in the CDR3. V lost 5 bases and J lost 3, with 8 bases in between. From germline, CDR1 is SEHNR and CDR2 FQNEAQ (reference sequence). Written as DNA, the CDR3 is TGTGCCAGCAGCCGGAGGGACTACGAGCAGTACTTC. Its translation: CASSRRDYEQYF.

The V and J genes are TRBV6-5 and TRBJ1-2; possibly TRBD1 for D (5 bases). V lost 6 bases to trimming and J lost 7 bases, with 18 bases between them. Germline V gene data show CDR1 as MNHEY and CDR2 as SVGAGI. The CDR3 has 14 residues. CDR3 residues: CASSGWGEPSGYTF. The CDR3 DNA sequence: TGTGCCAGCAGCGGATGGGGGGAACCGAGTGGCTACACCTTC.

The chain recombines TRBV3-1 (or the pseudogene TRBV3-2) with TRBJ2-1; D gene unclear. V gave up 0 bases and J gave up 12 bases, with 18 bases separating them. The CDR3 has 15 residues. Per germline, CDR1 LGHDT and CDR2 YNNKEL (reference sequence). DNA for the CDR3: TGTGCCAGCAGCCAAGATCACCAATCATCGCACAGGCAGTTCTTC. Translation: CASSQDHQSSHRQFF.

The chain has TRBV13 and TRBJ2-1; TRBD2 matches at 11 bases. The V and J ends lost 5 bases and 3 bases, in that order; junction bases with no gene match: 6. Germline V gene data show CDR1 as PRHDT and CDR2 as FYEKMQ (reference sequence). The CDR3 extends over 16 amino acids. CDR3 region: CASSPSGTSGYNEQFF. Written as DNA, the CDR3 is TGTGCCAGCAGCCCCTCCGGGACTAGCGGCTACAATGAGCAGTTCTTC.

The V and J genes are TRBV30 and TRBJ2-1; TRBD2 aligns across 11 bases. Germline CDR1 is GTSNPN and CDR2 is SVGIG (reference sequence). With 3 bases clipped from V and 4 bases from J, the junction kept 8 bases outside the gene matches. The CDR3 runs to 16 residues. In DNA form, the CDR3 reads TGTGCCTGGAGAGCCTTTAGCGGGAGGGCTTACAATGAGCAGTTCTTC. It translates to CAWRAFSGRAYNEQFF.

The chain joins TRBV18 to TRBJ2-5; 9 bases agree with TRBD1. After removal of 4 bases from V and 0 bases from J, the junction contained 3 bases not matched to a gene. Germline assignment: CDR1 KGHSH and CDR2 LQKENI. The CDR3 is made up of 15 amino acids. The CDR3 region is CASSRGTGYQETQYF. The CDR3 nucleotides read TGTGCCAGCTCACGAGGGACAGGGTACCAAGAGACCCAGTACTTC.

The chain couples TRBV6-5 to TRBJ1-1, with 10 bases lining up with TRBD1. The V segment lost 4 bases and the J segment 3 bases; nucleotides outside the gene matches: 5. CDR3 length: 15 residues. Germline CDR1 and CDR2: MNHEY and SVGAGI. DNA of the CDR3: TGTGCCAGCAGTTCCGACAGGGGGCGGGACACTGAAGCTTTCTTT. Translated, it gives CASSSDRGRDTEAFF.

This chain links TRBV2 with TRBJ1-1, with 10 nucleotides matching TRBD1. The germline gives CDR1 SNHLY, CDR2 FYNNEI. The CDR3 totals 18 residues. The trim removed 3 bases at V and 4 bases at J, leaving 14 bases unmatched. Here the CDR3 reads CASSDPGTGDTGGTEAFF. CDR3 nucleotides: TGTGCCAGCAGTGATCCCGGGACAGGGGACACAGGGGGCACTGAAGCTTTCTTT. The entire variable domain, with the rest obtained from reference TRBV2 and TRBJ1-1, is as follows: EPEVTQTPSHQVTQMGQEVILRCVPISNHLYFYWYRQILGQKVEFLVSFYNNEISEKSEIFDDQFSVERPDGSNFTLKIRSTKLEDSAMYFCASSDPGTGDTGGTEAFFGQGTRLTVV.

The gene calls are TRBV5-5 and TRBJ1-1, with D perhaps matching TRBD1 (5 bases). The length of the CDR3 is 13 residues. V lost 6 bases and J lost 1, with 10 bases in between. CDR1 and CDR2 from the germline V gene are SGHKS and YYEKEE (reference sequence). The DNA for the CDR3 is TGTGCCAGCACCCGCGGGGGGAACACTGAAGCTTTCTTT. The encoded protein is CASTRGGNTEAFF.